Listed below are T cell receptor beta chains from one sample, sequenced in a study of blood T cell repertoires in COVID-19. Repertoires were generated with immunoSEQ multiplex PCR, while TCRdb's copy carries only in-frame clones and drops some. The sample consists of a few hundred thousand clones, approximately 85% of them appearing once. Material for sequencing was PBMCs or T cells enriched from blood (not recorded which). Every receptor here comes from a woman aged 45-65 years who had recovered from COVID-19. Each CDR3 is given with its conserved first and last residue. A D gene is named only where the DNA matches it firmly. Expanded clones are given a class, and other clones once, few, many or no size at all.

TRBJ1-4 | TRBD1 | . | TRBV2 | TGTGCCAGCACCATGGGGACAGGGGGCTCTTTTAAGGAAAAACTGTTTTTT | CASTMGTGGSFKEKLFF
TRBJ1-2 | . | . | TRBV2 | TGTGCCAGCAAAGTAGGAGCCTATGGCTACACCTTC | CASKVGAYGYTF
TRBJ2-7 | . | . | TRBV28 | TGTGCCAGCACCCTTGGGCAACCGGGGAGGGAGCAGTACTTC | CASTLGQPGREQYF
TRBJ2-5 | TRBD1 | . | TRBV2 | TGTGCCAGCAGTGAGGCCATAGACAGGGACCAAGAGACCCAGTACTTC | CASSEAIDRDQETQYF
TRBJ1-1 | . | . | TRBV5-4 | TGTGCCAGCAGCTCGTACAGGTCTAAAGAAGCTTTCTTT | CASSSYRSKEAFF
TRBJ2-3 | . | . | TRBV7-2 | TGTGCCAGCTTCACGCGGGGCACGGCAGATACGCAGTATTTT | CASFTRGTADTQYF
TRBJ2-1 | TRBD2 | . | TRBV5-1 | TGCGCCAGCAGCTCCCGGACTAGTTCATGGTTCTTC | CASSSRTSSWFF
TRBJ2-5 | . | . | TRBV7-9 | TGTGCCAGCAGCTTGAACGGACAATTAGTGGCAGAGACCCAGTACTTC | CASSLNGQLVAETQYF
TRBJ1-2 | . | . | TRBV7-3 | TGTGCCAGCAGCTTTCCCGGGGTAGGTCTGGATGGCTACACCTTC | CASSFPGVGLDGYTF
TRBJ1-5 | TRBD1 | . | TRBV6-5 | TGTGCCAGCAGTTACGGACAGGGCAATCAGCCCCAGCATTTT | CASSYGQGNQPQHF
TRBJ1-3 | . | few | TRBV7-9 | TGTGCCAGCAGCTCCCTCTACACAGGCTCTGGAAACACCATATATTTT | CASSSLYTGSGNTIYF
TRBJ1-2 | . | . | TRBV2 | TGTGCCAGCAGTGAAGAGGGGCACGCGGGCTACACCTTC | CASSEEGHAGYTF
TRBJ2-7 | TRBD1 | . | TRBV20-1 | TGCAGTGCTGGACCAGGGGGCGAGCAGTACTTC | CSAGPGGEQYF
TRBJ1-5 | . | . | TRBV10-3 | TGTGCCATCAGTGCCTCAGGAGGGGTCAACGGCAATCAGCCCCAGCATTTT | CAISASGGVNGNQPQHF
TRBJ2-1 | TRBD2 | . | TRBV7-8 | TGTGCCAGCAGCTTAGCGTTGGTCGGCGGGAGAGGGTACAATGAGCAGTTCTTC | CASSLALVGGRGYNEQFF
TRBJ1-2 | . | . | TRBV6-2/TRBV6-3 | TGTGCCAGCAGTTTAGGGGCTGGCTACACCTTC | CASSLGAGYTF
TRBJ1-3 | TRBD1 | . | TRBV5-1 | TGCGCCAGCAGCTTGGCGGAACAGGGGGCCCCTGGAAACACCATATATTTT | CASSLAEQGAPGNTIYF
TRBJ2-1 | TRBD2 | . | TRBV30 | TGTGCCTGGAGTTCACTAGCGGCCACCTCCTACAATGAGCAGTTCTTC | CAWSSLAATSYNEQFF
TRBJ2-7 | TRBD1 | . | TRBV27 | TGTGCCAGCAGTTCCACCCGGGACAGCCGCCTCTACGAGCAGTACTTC | CASSSTRDSRLYEQYF
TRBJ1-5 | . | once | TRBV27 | TGTGCCAGCAGTTTTGACAGGTTTAGCAATCAGCCCCAGCATTTT | CASSFDRFSNQPQHF
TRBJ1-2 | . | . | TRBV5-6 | TGTGCCAGCAGCTTGAATCCGGGCGGGGGCTACACCTTC | CASSLNPGGGYTF
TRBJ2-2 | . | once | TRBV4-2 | TGTGCCAGCAGCCAAGACGGCGGGGAATCTCTCGGGGAGCTGTTTTTT | CASSQDGGESLGELFF
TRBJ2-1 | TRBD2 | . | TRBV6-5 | TGTGCCAGCAGGGATGGGACTAGCGGGAACAATGAGCAGTTCTTC | CASRDGTSGNNEQFF
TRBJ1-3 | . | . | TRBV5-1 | TGCGCCAGCAGCCCCGGGTTTGCTGGAAACACCATATATTTT | CASSPGFAGNTIYF
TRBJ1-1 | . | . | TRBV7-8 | TGTGCCAGCAGCTTAGCGGATTCCCGGCGGACTGAAGCTTTCTTT | CASSLADSRRTEAFF
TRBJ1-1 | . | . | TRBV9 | TGTGCCAGCAGCGTACAGGTTGACACTGAAGCTTTCTTT | CASSVQVDTEAFF
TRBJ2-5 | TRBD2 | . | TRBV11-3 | TGTGCCAGCAGCCCCAGGAGCGGGAGGCGAGAGACCCAGTACTTC | CASSPRSGRRETQYF
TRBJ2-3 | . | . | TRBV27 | TGTGCCAGCAAGATTAGGTCCACTAGCTTTTACGACACAGATACGCAGTATTTT | CASKIRSTSFYDTDTQYF
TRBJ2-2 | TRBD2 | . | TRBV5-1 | TGCGCCAGCAGCGGTGGGACTAGCGGAACCGGGGAGCTGTTTTTT | CASSGGTSGTGELFF